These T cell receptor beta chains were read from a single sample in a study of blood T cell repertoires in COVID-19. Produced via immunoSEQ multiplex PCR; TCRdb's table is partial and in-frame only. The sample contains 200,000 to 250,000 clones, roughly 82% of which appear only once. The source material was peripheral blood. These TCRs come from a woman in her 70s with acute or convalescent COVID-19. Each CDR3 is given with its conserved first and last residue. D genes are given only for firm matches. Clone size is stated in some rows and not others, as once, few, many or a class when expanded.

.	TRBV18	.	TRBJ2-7	TGTGCCAGCTCACAGGAACAGACCTACGAGCAGTACTTC	CASSQEQTYEQYF
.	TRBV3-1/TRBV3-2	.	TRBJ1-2	TGTGCCAGCAGCCAACAGGGGTTTAACTATGGCTACACCTTC	CASSQQGFNYGYTF
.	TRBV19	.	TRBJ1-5	TGTGCCAGTAATCGATGGGCTCAGCCCCAGCATTTT	CASNRWAQPQHF
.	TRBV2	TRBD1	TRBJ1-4	TGTGCCAGCAGTGACAGAGGGACAGGGGCCGAAAAACTGTTTTTT	CASSDRGTGAEKLFF
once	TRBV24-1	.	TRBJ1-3	TGTGCCACCAGTGATCCGACAACCTCTGGAAACACCATATATTTT	CATSDPTTSGNTIYF
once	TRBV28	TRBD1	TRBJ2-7	TGTGCCAGCAGTTTAGAGGGGGCAGTATCCTACGAGCAGTACTTC	CASSLEGAVSYEQYF
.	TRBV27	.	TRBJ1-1	TGTGCCAGCAGTTGGCAAGAGAACACTGAAGCTTTCTTT	CASSWQENTEAFF
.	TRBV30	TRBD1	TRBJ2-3	TGTGCCTGGAGTGGGTCAGGGGGCTCGTCGGGGCCCTCCTTT	CAWSGSGGSSGPSF
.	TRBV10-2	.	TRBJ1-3	TGCGCCAGCAGCGAGACAGGACGACGCTCTGGAAACACCATATATTTT	CASSETGRRSGNTIYF
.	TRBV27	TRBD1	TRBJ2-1	TGTGCCAGCAGTCGGGACAGGGGTTACAATGAGCAGTTCTTC	CASSRDRGYNEQFF
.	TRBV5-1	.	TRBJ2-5	TGCGCCAGCAGCATAGGGCAGGGACAAGAGACCCAGTACTTC	CASSIGQGQETQYF
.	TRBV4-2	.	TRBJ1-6	TGTGCCAGCAGCCAAGCGACCGAAGGCGGTTATAATTCACCCCTCCACTTT	CASSQATEGGYNSPLHF
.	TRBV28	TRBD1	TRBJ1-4	TGTGCCAGCAGCTTTGACAGGGGAATTACTAATGAAAAACTGTTTTTT	CASSFDRGITNEKLFF
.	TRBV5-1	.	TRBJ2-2	TGCGCCAGCAGCCCGGTCGGGGGTCTGAACACCGGGGAGCTGTTTTTT	CASSPVGGLNTGELFF
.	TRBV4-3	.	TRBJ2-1	TGCGCCAGCAGCCCGTCCAGGAATGAGCAGTTCTTC	CASSPSRNEQFF
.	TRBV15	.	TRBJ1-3	TGTGCCACCAGTCCCAGGACTGGAAACACCATATATTTT	CATSPRTGNTIYF
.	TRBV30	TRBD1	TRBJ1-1	TGTGCCTGGAGAAGGGGACAGCGGAACACTGAAGCTTTCTTT	CAWRRGQRNTEAFF
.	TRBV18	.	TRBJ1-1	TGTGCCAGCTCACCACGAGGTCGGGCGGGCACTGAAGCTTTCTTT	CASSPRGRAGTEAFF
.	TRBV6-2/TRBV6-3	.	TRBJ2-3	TGTGCCAGCAGTTACGTCCAGAACACAGATACGCAGTATTTT	CASSYVQNTDTQYF
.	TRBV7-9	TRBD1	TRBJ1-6	TGTGCCAGCAGCTTTCCGGGCTTGGGGGGACAGGGAAATTCACCCCTCCACTTT	CASSFPGLGGQGNSPLHF
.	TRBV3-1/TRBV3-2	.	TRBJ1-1	TGTGCCAGCAGCCCCCTGCGGGGGGCCAACACTGAAGCTTTCTTT	CASSPLRGANTEAFF
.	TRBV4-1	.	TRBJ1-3	TGCGCCAGCAGCCATATAGGAAACACCATATATTTT	CASSHIGNTIYF
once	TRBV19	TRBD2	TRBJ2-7	TGTGCCAGTAGCCCTCAATTTTTCGGGGGGTCCGAGCAGTACTTC	CASSPQFFGGSEQYF
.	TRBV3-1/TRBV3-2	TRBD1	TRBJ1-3	TGTGCCAGCAGGGGCCGGGACAGGGGAAACACCATATATTTT	CASRGRDRGNTIYF
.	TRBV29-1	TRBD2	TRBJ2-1	TGCAGCGCCGGACTAGCGGGGGCTAACAATGAGCAGTTCTTC	CSAGLAGANNEQFF
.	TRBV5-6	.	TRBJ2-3	TGTGCCAGCTTCAGGGGGGATTTGGGCGGCAGGGGTAGCGCAGATACGCAGTATTTT	CASFRGDLGGRGSADTQYF
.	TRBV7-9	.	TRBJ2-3	TGTGCCAGCAGCTTTCTAGAGGACACAGATACGCAGTATTTT	CASSFLEDTDTQYF
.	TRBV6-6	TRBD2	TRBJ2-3	TGTGCCAGCAGGTCTCCGACTAGCGGGGGCACAGATACGCAGTATTTT	CASRSPTSGGTDTQYF
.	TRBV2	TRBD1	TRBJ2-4	TGTGCCAGCACCCCGACAGGGGAGAGGGCCAAAAACATTCAGTACTTC	CASTPTGERAKNIQYF
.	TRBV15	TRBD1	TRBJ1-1	TGTGCCACCAGGAGGGACAGTCTCACTGAAGCTTTCTTT	CATRRDSLTEAFF
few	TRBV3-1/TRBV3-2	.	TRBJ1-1	TGTGCCAGCAGGGGCCGGCCGATGACTGAAGCTTTCTTT	CASRGRPMTEAFF
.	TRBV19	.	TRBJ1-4	TGTGCCAGTAGTATCCCCCACTATCGGCTCCCCCGAAATGAAAAACTGTTTTTT	CASSIPHYRLPRNEKLFF
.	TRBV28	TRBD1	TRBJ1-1	TGTGCCAGCAGACCCTCGGGACAGGGGAACACTGAAGCTTTCTTT	CASRPSGQGNTEAFF
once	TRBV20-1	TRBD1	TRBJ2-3	TGCAGTGCTAGTCGACAGGGGGGTACAGATACGCAGTATTTT	CSASRQGGTDTQYF
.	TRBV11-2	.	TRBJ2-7	TGTGCCAGCAGCTTTGGAGTCCACGAGCAGTACTTC	CASSFGVHEQYF
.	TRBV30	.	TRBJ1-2	TGTGCCTGGAGAATAAACGAAGCATCTGGCTACACCTTC	CAWRINEASGYTF
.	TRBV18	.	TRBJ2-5	TGTGCCAGCTCACCACCCAGGGACTGGGAGACCCAGTACTTC	CASSPPRDWETQYF
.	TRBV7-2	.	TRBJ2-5	TGTGCCAGCAGCCTACAGGGATTCCTGGAGACCCAGTACTTC	CASSLQGFLETQYF
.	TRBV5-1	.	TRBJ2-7	TGCGCCAGCAGCTTGGGAACGAGGCAGGGGTCCTACGAGCAGTACTTC	CASSLGTRQGSYEQYF
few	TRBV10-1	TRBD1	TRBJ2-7	TGCGCCAGCAATAGGGGACAGGGGTACGAGCAGTACTTC	CASNRGQGYEQYF